Presented here are 24 T cell receptor beta chains from one specimen sequenced in a study of blood T cell repertoires in COVID-19. Sequenced by immunoSEQ multiplex PCR; TCRdb stores in-frame clones only, minus some. The sample has about 480,000 clones; roughly 87% are singletons. Sequences were obtained from PBMCs or T cells enriched from blood (not recorded which). Receptor source: a woman between 18 and 29 years old with acute COVID-19.

This clone was observed a handful of times. The chain carries TRBV2 and TRBJ2-2; 7 bases align to TRBD1. V lost 7 bases and J lost 4; bases outside the gene matches: 9. The CDR3 is 15 residues long. Germline V gives CDR1 SNHLY, CDR2 FYNNEI. The CDR3, as DNA: TGTGCCAGCATCAGAGACAGGGCTCCCACCGGGGAGCTGTTTTTT. This gives the protein CASIRDRAPTGELFF.

CDR3 loop: CASSPDPASSGNTIYF. Here the CDR3 DNA reads TGCGCCAGCAGCCCCGACCCGGCTAGCTCTGGAAACACCATATATTTT. The chain joins TRBV4-3 to TRBJ1-3; D not resolved. V lost 4 bases to trimming and J lost 0 bases, with 13 bases between them. There are 16 residues in the CDR3. CDR1 is LGHNA, CDR2 YSLEER, per germline.

The chain employs TRBV19 and TRBJ2-7; 8 positions agree with TRBD2. There are 15 residues in the CDR3. V lost 4 bases, J lost 5 bases, and 10 bases stayed unmatched. The germline V gene encodes CDR1 LNHDA and CDR2 SQIVND (reference sequence). The CDR3 coding sequence is TGTGCCAGTAGTAAAGGCCCGGGACTAGGTAACGAGCAGTACTTC. Encoded protein: CASSKGPGLGNEQYF.

The V gene is TRBV12-3 or TRBV12-4, the J gene TRBJ1-4; the D is unclear. CDR3 length: 13 residues. V was clipped by 3 bases and J by 8 bases, with 10 bases between them. The CDR3 coding sequence is TGTGCCAGCAGTTTTTCTACGAACGAAAAACTGTTTTTT. Encoded protein: CASSFSTNEKLFF.

Comment on this clone: This sample also contains other DNA sequences that code for the same CDR3. The chain couples TRBV12-3 or TRBV12-4 to TRBJ1-1, with D possibly TRBD1 on 6 matching bases. The V and J ends lost 5 bases and 4 bases respectively, with 8 bases between them. The CDR3 covers 12 residues. The CDR3 DNA reads as TGTGCCAGCAGTCCACAGGGCACTGAAGCTTTCTTT. Residues: CASSPQGTEAFF.

V and J are TRBV7-9 and TRBJ2-2, with a tentative D call TRBD1 (6 bases). Looked up from germline, CDR1 is SEHNR and CDR2 is FQNEAQ (reference sequence). The CDR3 is 17 amino acids. The V end lost 5 bases, the J end lost 0 bases, and 16 bases lay between the germline ends. The CDR3 DNA reads TGTGCCAGCAGCCCGCGACAGGAAGGATCGAACACCGGGGAGCTGTTTTTT. This translates into CASSPRQEGSNTGELFF.

CDR3 nucleotides: TGTGCCAGCAGGACACAGGGGGCGCCGAGCACTGAAGCTTTCTTT. Translation gives CASRTQGAPSTEAFF. This sequence joins TRBV2 and TRBJ1-1, with 9 nucleotides matching TRBD1. Germline CDR1 SNHLY, CDR2 FYNNEI. The V gene end was trimmed by 6 bases and the J gene end by 4 bases; junction bases not matched to a gene: 9. The CDR3 runs to 15 residues.

This chain links TRBV5-5 with TRBJ2-7, with 10 positions matching TRBD2. Losses at the gene ends were 4 bases for V and 2 bases for J; bases not matched to a gene: 6. This CDR3 is 15 amino acids long. Per the germline V gene, CDR1 is SGHKS and CDR2 is YYEKEE (reference sequence). DNA of the CDR3: TGTGCCAGCAGCCCGGGACTAGCGTCAACCTACGAGCAGTACTTC. As protein: CASSPGLASTYEQYF.

The chain couples TRBV7-3 to TRBJ2-5; 9 bases are a match to TRBD2. With 0 bases clipped from V and 6 bases from J, the junction kept 14 bases outside the gene matches. The CDR3 is 18 residues long. The germline V gene has CDR1 SGHTA and CDR2 FQGTGA. CDR3 sequence (DNA): TGTGCCAGCAGCTTAACGCCAGTGGGGCGGGGGGGCGATCAGACCCAGTACTTC. Encoded protein: CASSLTPVGRGGDQTQYF.

This chain links TRBV10-3 with TRBJ1-2; D gene uncertain. The V and J ends lost 0 bases and 0 bases respectively, with 14 bases between them. The germline V gene encodes CDR1 ENHRY and CDR2 SYGVKD. The CDR3 length is 17 residues. The CDR3 is CAISESGSGSANYGYTF. DNA of the CDR3: TGTGCCATCAGTGAGTCGGGGTCGGGAAGCGCTAACTATGGCTACACCTTC.

The gene calls are TRBV12-3 or TRBV12-4 and TRBJ2-1, with D maybe TRBD1 (5 bases). The CDR3 runs to 13 residues. V was pared by 6 bases and J by 7 bases, with 13 bases between. CDR3: CASRLSTENEQFF. CDR3 bases: TGTGCCAGCAGACTGTCGACAGAGAATGAGCAGTTCTTC.

This chain uses TRBV6-1 with TRBJ1-3, with a possible D match to TRBD1 (5 bases). The CDR3 contains 15 residues. The germline V gene has CDR1 MNHNS and CDR2 SASEGT. V was trimmed by 2 bases and J by 0 bases, leaving 8 bases between them. For the CDR3, the DNA is TGTGCCAGCAGTGAATACAGGACCTCTGGAAACACCATATATTTT. Protein: CASSEYRTSGNTIYF.

The V call is TRBV18, the J call TRBJ1-5; TRBD1 is a possible D gene (6 bases). Looked up from germline, CDR1 is KGHSH and CDR2 is LQKENI. CDR3 length: 15 amino acids. V lost 2 bases to trimming and J lost 3 bases, with 11 bases between them. The CDR3 here is CASSPKQGYNQPQHF. For the CDR3, the DNA is TGTGCCAGCTCACCAAAACAGGGTTACAATCAGCCCCAGCATTTT.

The chain is built from TRBV19 and TRBJ2-1, with a possible D match to TRBD1 (6 bases). V was shortened by 7 bases and J by 1 base, with 17 bases between the two germline ends. This CDR3 contains 16 residues. Germline loops: CDR1 LNHDA, CDR2 SQIVND (reference sequence). The CDR3 is CASKGLHQGSYNEQFF. The CDR3 coding sequence is TGTGCCAGTAAAGGCCTTCATCAGGGGTCCTACAATGAGCAGTTCTTC.

This rearrangement joins TRBV19 to TRBJ1-1; D ambiguous. The CDR3 has 15 residues. The V gene lost 1 base and the J gene lost 0 bases, with 9 bases spanning the gap. Germline loops: CDR1 LNHDA, CDR2 SQIVND (reference sequence). The CDR3 region is CASSIARHLNTEAFF. DNA for the CDR3: TGTGCCAGTAGTATAGCGAGGCATCTGAACACTGAAGCTTTCTTT.

This chain connects TRBV19 to TRBJ1-4, with no clear D. The CDR3 has 13 amino acids. Germline V gives CDR1 LNHDA, CDR2 SQIVND (reference sequence). Deletions cut 5 bases from V and 6 bases from J, with 10 bases between. The CDR3 spells CASSAGNYEKLFF. Written as DNA, the CDR3 is TGTGCCAGTAGTGCGGGGAACTATGAAAAACTGTTTTTT.

This clone was detected only once. The chain employs TRBV7-9 and TRBJ2-1, with 8 bases identical to TRBD1. Germline V gene lookup returns CDR1 SEHNR and CDR2 FQNEAQ (reference sequence). J gave up 8 bases and V 4 bases, and 10 bases lay outside the gene matches. The CDR3 consists of 15 residues. Here the CDR3 reads CASSSLGQDFDEQFF. CDR3 bases: TGTGCCAGCAGCTCCTTGGGACAGGACTTCGATGAGCAGTTCTTC.

The chain recombines TRBV19 with TRBJ1-5; possibly TRBD1 for D (6 bases). Per germline, CDR1 LNHDA and CDR2 SQIVND (reference sequence). The V gene lost 6 bases and the J gene lost 3 bases, with 21 bases spanning the gap. The CDR3 sequence is 17 residues long. The CDR3 region is CASSSYWTEWSNQPQHF. CDR3 DNA: TGTGCCAGTAGCTCCTACTGGACAGAGTGGTCCAATCAGCCCCAGCATTTT.

This clone was seen once. The chain links TRBV27 to TRBJ2-1; D might be TRBD1 (5 bases). This CDR3 spans 12 amino acids. Deletions cut 7 bases from V and 3 bases from J, with 7 bases between. CDR1 is MNHEY and CDR2 is SMNVEV in the germline V gene (reference sequence). This CDR3 is CASIGVYNEQFF. The CDR3, as DNA: TGTGCCAGCATAGGGGTCTACAATGAGCAGTTCTTC.

V is TRBV9 and J is TRBJ2-7; TRBD1 agrees at 7 bases. V shed 4 bases and J 0 bases; nucleotides not matched to a gene: 7. Germline assignment: CDR1 SGDLS and CDR2 YYNGEE. The CDR3 is 15 residues long. The CDR3 DNA reads as TGTGCCAGCAGCTATGGACGGGACAGCTCCTACGAGCAGTACTTC. This sequence encodes CASSYGRDSSYEQYF. Drawing the rest from reference TRBV9 and TRBJ2-7, the complete variable domain is DSGVTQTPKHLITATGQRVTLRCSPRSGDLSVYWYQQSLDQGLQFLIQYYNGEERAKGNILERFSAQQFPDLHSELNLSSLELGDSALYFCASSYGRDSSYEQYFGPGTRLTVT.

The chain links TRBV3-1 (or the pseudogene TRBV3-2) to TRBJ1-4; 7 bases fit TRBD1. From germline, CDR1 is LGHDT and CDR2 YNNKEL (reference sequence). The J segment lost 7 bases and the V segment lost 4 bases, leaving 6 bases of the junction unmatched. This CDR3 region has 14 residues. CDR3 nucleotides: TGTGCCAGCAGCCGGACAGGTGGTTCTGAAAAACTGTTTTTT. It translates to CASSRTGGSEKLFF.

V and J are TRBV7-8 and TRBJ2-5, with D possibly TRBD2 on 7 matching bases. In germline, CDR1 is SGHVS, CDR2 FQNEAQ. The ends were cut back, 5 bases at V and 2 bases at J, with 18 bases in the middle. This CDR3 has 16 residues. CDR3 sequence: CASSAGRRGPQETQYF. CDR3 DNA sequence: TGTGCCAGCAGCGCCGGTAGGCGGGGGCCGCAAGAGACCCAGTACTTC. The full variable domain, rest sourced from reference TRBV7-8 and TRBJ2-5, is GAGVSQSPRYKVAKRGQDVALRCDPISGHVSLFWYQQALGQGPEFLTYFQNEAQLDKSGLPSDRFFAERPEGSVSTLKIQRTQQEDSAVYLCASSAGRRGPQETQYFGPGTRLLVL.

This chain joins TRBV9 and TRBJ2-7; D might be TRBD2 (6 bases). CDR1 and CDR2 from the germline V gene are SGDLS and YYNGEE. The CDR3 extends over 15 amino acids. Trimming took 4 bases from V and 0 from J, leaving 14 bases between them. The CDR3 coding sequence is TGTGCCAGCAGCCCCCATAGCGGAAACTCCTACGAGCAGTACTTC. Translating it yields CASSPHSGNSYEQYF. The variable domain in full, with the rest retrieved from reference TRBV9 and TRBJ2-7, is DSGVTQTPKHLITATGQRVTLRCSPRSGDLSVYWYQQSLDQGLQFLIQYYNGEERAKGNILERFSAQQFPDLHSELNLSSLELGDSALYFCASSPHSGNSYEQYFGPGTRLTVT.

This clone was detected only once. J is TRBJ1-2 and V is TRBV5-1; 7 nucleotides line up with TRBD1. Germline trimming cut 4 bases from V and 7 bases from J; bases unmatched to any gene: 7. The CDR3 length is 13 residues. Germline lookup yields CDR1 SGHRS and CDR2 YFSETQ. For the CDR3, the DNA is TGCGCCAGCAGCCTGGACAGGAGTGGTGGCTACACCTTC. This translates into CASSLDRSGGYTF.